This T cell receptor beta chain was obtained from a study of T cells in pancreatic ductal adenocarcinoma. Findings and limits, study-wide: Blood clonality (roughly 0.07) did not differ significantly from tumor (about 0.11).

With respect to this clone: Its antigen is undetermined.

The CDR3 has 12 residues. The germline CDR1 and CDR2 sequences are SGHTA and FQGNSA. The junction had 3 bases not matched to a gene; V was cut back by 5 bases and J by 8 bases. Profiled with immunoSEQ multiplex PCR; TCRdb holds only in-frame clones, not every one. This table has about 100,000 clones, nearly 95% appearing once. The selected patients with pancreatic ductal adenocarcinoma had surgery but no neoadjuvant therapy. The sample taken for sequencing was PBMCs. The clonotype originates from a human donor with pancreatic ductal adenocarcinoma. The V gene is TRBV7-2, the J gene TRBJ2-1; 7 bases align to TRBD1. This chain's CDR3 is CASSPGGDEQFF. In nucleotides, the CDR3 is TGTGCCAGCAGCCCAGGGGGAGATGAGCAGTTCTTC.